This note documents a single TCR beta chain sequence. Its antigen is undetermined. This specimen belongs to a study of CD8 T cells in Susac syndrome. Study-wide results and limits: The number of individuals included in the study's TCR sequencing and HLA analysis was acknowledged as relatively small.

In blood CD8+ and CD4+ T cells, TCR beta underwent sequencing. RNA in amounts of roughly 0.5 to 1 ug was reverse transcribed with random hexamers. TCRdb used MiXCR to reprocess the immunoSEQ multiplex PCR reads, holding one entry per CDR3 protein. The profile shows 90,000 to 150,000 distinct CDR3 sequences, around 94% of them singletons. Germline values: CDR1 SQVTM, CDR2 ANQGSEA. The CDR3 is 13 amino acids. V lost 2 bases and J lost 5, with 12 bases in between. The genes are TRBV29-1 and TRBJ2-5; the D call may be TRBD1 or TRBD2 (5 bases each). The TCR comes from a human donor in good health. Sequencing was performed on CD4+ T cells from PBMCs. In DNA, the CDR3 is TGCAGCGTTGAATTTCCGGGGCTGGAGACCCAGTACTTC. Translation: CSVEFPGLETQYF.